What follows are 26 T cell receptor beta chains derived from one specimen sequenced in a study of shared clonotypes between healthy human individuals. Profiling relied on immunoSEQ multiplex PCR, and the TCRdb table lists in-frame clones only, not all of them. The data show nearly 1 million clones, roughly 72% seen once. Source material: memory CD4+ T cells sorted from blood. Subset in this sample: CD45RA-negative fraction. These receptor sequences come from a man aged 18 to 30 in good health.

The V call is TRBV6-1, the J call TRBJ1-5; 9 nucleotides line up with TRBD1. J gave up 9 bases and V 6 bases, and 6 bases lay outside the gene matches. The germline CDR1 and CDR2 sequences are MNHNS and SASEGT. The CDR3 totals 13 residues. CDR3 nucleotide sequence: TGTGCCAGCAGAACAGGGGGCCTCACGCCCCAGCATTTT. This encodes CASRTGGLTPQHF.

In this sample, this clone turned up many times. This chain joins TRBV19 and TRBJ1-5; no clear D gene. CDR1 and CDR2 from the germline V gene are LNHDA and SQIVND (reference sequence). The CDR3 runs 12 residues. V was clipped by 4 bases and J by 9 bases, with 10 bases between them. The DNA for the CDR3 is TGTGCCAGTAGTACACACGTCGGGCCCCAGCATTTT. Amino acids: CASSTHVGPQHF.

This clone has only a few counts. This rearrangement joins TRBV9 to TRBJ1-1; 8 bases line up with TRBD1. Germline V gene data show CDR1 as SGDLS and CDR2 as YYNGEE. The V segment lost 4 bases and the J segment 1 base; nucleotides outside the gene matches: 6. CDR3 length equals 15 residues. This chain's CDR3 is CASSSPDRGNTEAFF. CDR3 bases: TGTGCCAGCAGCTCACCCGACAGGGGGAACACTGAAGCTTTCTTT. Full variable domain (rest looked up from reference TRBV9 and TRBJ1-1): DSGVTQTPKHLITATGQRVTLRCSPRSGDLSVYWYQQSLDQGLQFLIQYYNGEERAKGNILERFSAQQFPDLHSELNLSSLELGDSALYFCASSSPDRGNTEAFFGQGTRLTVV.

This sequence joins TRBV6-1 and TRBJ1-2; 8 nucleotides agree with TRBD1. The CDR3 has 14 residues. The junction had 10 bases not matched to a gene; V was cut back by 5 bases and J by 8 bases. Per germline, CDR1 MNHNS and CDR2 SASEGT. CDR3 sequence reads: CASSPGGASSGYTF. CDR3 sequence (DNA): TGTGCCAGCAGTCCAGGGGGCGCGTCGTCCGGCTACACCTTC.

The chain carries TRBV7-8 and TRBJ2-7; 7 bases match TRBD2. CDR3 length equals 15 residues. V dropped 1 base and J dropped 3; count of bases not matched to a gene: 6. CDR1 is SGHVS, CDR2 FQNEAQ, per germline. CDR3 DNA sequence: TGTGCCAGCAGCTTAGGTAGCGGGTATTACTACGAGCAGTACTTC. Its protein is CASSLGSGYYYEQYF.

In its sample, this clone was seen many times. The identical CDR3 is also encoded by other nucleotide sequences in the sample. CDR3 DNA sequence: TGTGCCAGCAGCTACGCCGGGACAGCGTATAATTCACCCCTCCACTTT. Protein: CASSYAGTAYNSPLHF. The chain links TRBV5-6 to TRBJ1-6; 7 bases line up with TRBD1. Germline V gene data show CDR1 as SGHDT and CDR2 as YYEEEE. This CDR3 is built from 16 residues. The V segment lost 3 bases and the J segment 4 bases; nucleotides outside the gene matches: 7.

The chain joins TRBV5-1 to TRBJ2-7, with no clear D. The germline V gene has CDR1 SGHRS and CDR2 YFSETQ. The V end lost 4 bases, the J end lost 2 bases, and 10 bases lay between the germline ends. The CDR3 has 13 amino acids. CDR3 sequence: CASSPGSTYEQYF. CDR3 nucleotide sequence: TGCGCCAGCAGCCCCGGGTCAACCTACGAGCAGTACTTC.

The chain uses TRBV10-1 and TRBJ2-1; D ambiguous. Trimming took off 4 bases at V and 0 bases at J, with 10 bases between the two ends. CDR3 length: 15 residues. Germline loops: CDR1 WNHNN, CDR2 SYGVQD (reference sequence). CDR3 bases: TGCGCCAGCAGTGCCCGGTGGACCTCCTACAATGAGCAGTTCTTC. This gives the protein CASSARWTSYNEQFF.

The chain joins TRBV19 to TRBJ1-2, with unresolved D. With 3 bases removed from V and 10 bases from J, the gap between germline ends came to 18 bases. CDR1 and CDR2 (germline): LNHDA, SQIVND (reference sequence). The length of the CDR3 is 14 residues. In DNA, the CDR3 is TGTGCCAGTAGTATCAGCGGGCCGATAATAGTCTACACCTTC. Protein sequence: CASSISGPIIVYTF.

The chain employs TRBV28 and TRBJ2-1; no reliable D call. Trimming took 6 bases from V and 7 from J, leaving 16 bases between them. This CDR3 spans 14 amino acids. Germline CDR1 reads MDHEN; CDR2 reads SYDVKM. The DNA of the CDR3 is TGTGCCAGCAGCCCCGGCGATCAAAGGAATGAGCAGTTCTTC. This sequence encodes CASSPGDQRNEQFF.

The chain links TRBV7-2 to TRBJ2-3; D might be TRBD2 (6 bases). Germline values: CDR1 SGHTA, CDR2 FQGNSA. The CDR3 is 16 amino acids. Trimming removed 3 bases at V and 6 bases at J, with 19 bases between. The CDR3 nucleotides read TGTGCCAGCAGCTTCCGGGACTCGATACGGTCGGATACGCAGTATTTT. Its translation: CASSFRDSIRSDTQYF.

The gene calls are TRBV7-2 and TRBJ2-1; 7 bases are a match to TRBD2. The germline gives CDR1 SGHTA, CDR2 FQGNSA. V was pared by 5 bases and J by 1 base, with 8 bases of the junction left unmatched. The CDR3 length is 16 residues. Written as DNA, the CDR3 is TGTGCCAGCAGCGGTCGGGGGGACGGGTCCTACAATGAGCAGTTCTTC. As protein: CASSGRGDGSYNEQFF.

The chain employs TRBV30 and TRBJ1-5; D unresolved. Trimming removed 2 bases at V and 3 bases at J, with 17 bases between. Germline assignment: CDR1 GTSNPN and CDR2 SVGIG (reference sequence). This CDR3 contains 16 residues. The CDR3 DNA sequence: TGTGCCTGGAGTCTTCTGGGCAGCCCTTCCAATCAGCCCCAGCATTTT. The encoded protein is CAWSLLGSPSNQPQHF. Variable domain in full (rest from reference TRBV30 and TRBJ1-5): SQTIHQWPATLVQPVGSPLSLECTVEGTSNPNLYWYRQAAGRGLQLLFYSVGIGQISSEVPQNLSASRPQDRQFILSSKKLLLSDSGFYLCAWSLLGSPSNQPQHFGDGTRLSIL.

The rearrangement joins TRBV18 to TRBJ2-7, with D possibly being TRBD2 (7 bases). V was pared by 2 bases and J by 1 base, with 9 bases between. The germline V gene has CDR1 KGHSH and CDR2 LQKENI. This CDR3 comprises 14 residues. DNA for the CDR3: TGTGCCAGCTCACCAGCGGGGGCTTCCTACGAGCAGTACTTC. It translates to CASSPAGASYEQYF.

The chain combines TRBV10-1 with TRBJ1-6, with D unresolved. The CDR3 has 13 residues. V lost 5 bases and J lost 6, with 8 bases in between. The V gene's germline CDR1 is WNHNN and CDR2 SYGVQD (reference sequence). The CDR3, as DNA: TGCGCCAGCAGTATTCAGTCTAATTCACCCCTCCACTTT. Its protein is CASSIQSNSPLHF.

This clone was counted only a few times. The chain carries TRBV25-1 and TRBJ1-1; 7 bases match TRBD1. V was pared by 4 bases and J by 11 bases, with 7 bases of the junction left unmatched. Germline CDR1 MGHDK, CDR2 SYGVNS. This CDR3 has 12 residues. The CDR3, as DNA: TGTGCCAGCAGTGGCCGACAGGGCCCGGCTTTCTTT. The encoded protein is CASSGRQGPAFF.

The sample holds a few counts of this clone. The chain combines TRBV5-1 with TRBJ1-1, with unresolved D. The CDR3 contains 11 residues. The V gene lost 6 bases and the J gene lost 2 bases, with 5 bases spanning the gap. Germline V gives CDR1 SGHRS, CDR2 YFSETQ. This CDR3 is CASKTNTEAFF. CDR3 nucleotides: TGCGCCAGCAAAACAAACACTGAAGCTTTCTTT. The whole variable domain, filled in from reference TRBV5-1 and TRBJ1-1, reads KAGVTQTPRYLIKTRGQQVTLSCSPISGHRSVSWYQQTPGQGLQFLFEYFSETQRNKGNFPGRFSGRQFSNSRSEMNVSTLELGDSALYLCASKTNTEAFFGQGTRLTVV.

V is TRBV18 and J is TRBJ2-7; D is unresolved. The CDR3 length is 14 residues. Trimming removed 0 bases at V and 2 bases at J, with 8 bases between. Germline V gene lookup returns CDR1 KGHSH and CDR2 LQKENI. CDR3 amino acids: CASSPPGAPYEQYF. Here the CDR3 DNA reads TGTGCCAGCTCACCACCAGGAGCGCCCTACGAGCAGTACTTC.

The CDR3 loop is CAWSPTYPGEKLFF. For the CDR3, the DNA is TGTGCCTGGAGTCCAACATATCCGGGAGAAAAACTGTTTTTT. The chain combines TRBV30 with TRBJ1-4; D call uncertain. Germline-derived CDR1 and CDR2 are GTSNPN and SVGIG (reference sequence). CDR3 length: 14 residues. Trimming shortened V by 2 bases and J by 8 bases, and 15 bases separated the two germline ends.

The V gene is TRBV6-6, the J gene TRBJ1-2, with 8 bases matching TRBD1. V lost 5 bases and J lost 8; bases outside the gene matches: 10. CDR3 length equals 14 residues. Germline CDR1 reads MNHNY; CDR2 reads SVGAGI (reference sequence). The CDR3 sequence: CASSKIGQGGGYTF. The CDR3, as DNA: TGTGCCAGCAGTAAAATCGGACAGGGTGGGGGCTACACCTTC.

The CDR3 sequence: CASSLVYGTIQSNQPQHF. For the CDR3, the DNA is TGTGCCAGCAGCTTGGTTTATGGGACCATTCAAAGTAATCAGCCCCAGCATTTT. The chain joins TRBV5-5 to TRBJ1-5, with D possibly matching TRBD1 (5 bases). The CDR3 has 18 residues. The germline V and J ends were trimmed by 0 bases and 4 bases, with 20 bases remaining between them. Per the germline V gene, CDR1 is SGHKS and CDR2 is YYEKEE (reference sequence). The entire variable domain, with the rest obtained from reference TRBV5-5 and TRBJ1-5, is as follows: DAGVTQSPTHLIKTRGQQVTLRCSPISGHKSVSWYQQVLGQGPQFIFQYYEKEERGRGNFPDRFSARQFPNYSSELNVNALLLGDSALYLCASSLVYGTIQSNQPQHFGDGTRLSIL.

The chain links TRBV6-1 to TRBJ2-7; TRBD2 agrees at 8 bases. The CDR3 covers 15 residues. Trimming removed 1 base from V and 2 bases from J; junction bases left unmatched: 4. Per the germline V gene, CDR1 is MNHNS and CDR2 is SASEGT. The CDR3 region has the DNA TGTGCCAGCAGTGAAGGACTAGCGTGGGCCTACGAGCAGTACTTC. The encoded protein is CASSEGLAWAYEQYF.

The chain joins TRBV5-6 to TRBJ1-6, with TRBD1 matching 7 bases. The germline V gene has CDR1 SGHDT and CDR2 YYEEEE. V trimming: 5 bases; J trimming: 10 bases; junction bases outside the gene matches: 9. There are 14 residues in the CDR3. The CDR3 here is CASRETGLRSPLHF. The CDR3 bases are TGTGCCAGCAGGGAGACAGGGTTACGGTCACCCCTCCACTTT.

The chain employs TRBV14 and TRBJ1-1; D gene uncertain. Germline loops: CDR1 SGHDN, CDR2 FVKESK. Trimming left V 6 bases short and J 7 bases short, with 9 bases between. The length of the CDR3 is 11 residues. The CDR3: CASSHGNEAFF. CDR3 nucleotide sequence: TGTGCCAGCAGTCATGGTAATGAAGCTTTCTTT.

A word on this clone: Other DNA sequences within the sample encode an identical CDR3. The chain links TRBV5-1 to TRBJ2-5; maybe TRBD2 (6 bases). Germline-derived CDR1 and CDR2 are SGHRS and YFSETQ. The CDR3 totals 14 residues. V dropped 4 bases and J dropped 0 bases, with 10 bases sitting between them. Here the CDR3 reads CASSLAGNQETQYF. In DNA form, the CDR3 reads TGCGCCAGCAGCCTGGCGGGGAACCAAGAGACCCAGTACTTC.

This clone was observed a single time. The chain carries TRBV6-1 and TRBJ2-3; D is undetermined. CDR1 and CDR2 (germline): MNHNS, SASEGT. The V end was cut by 3 bases, the J end by 4 bases, with 8 bases between. CDR3 length equals 13 residues. The DNA for the CDR3 is TGTGCCAGCAGTGAGTACAGCTCAGATACGCAGTATTTT. Residues: CASSEYSSDTQYF.